These 29 T cell receptor beta chains share one sample of origin, sequenced in a study of blood T cell repertoires in COVID-19 (dated by TCRdb to about 2020). Library preparation employed the immunoSEQ multiplex PCR assay. Entries here come from immuneACCESS through TCRdb and include only in-frame sequences with V and J called. Some clones fail to appear in such tables; in the studies checked, an unresolved V gene covers under half of the shortfall, and the cause of the remainder is unknown. This sample lists 240,000 or so clones; 70% to 85% were detected once. Jointly, the top ten make up roughly a tenth of the sample. Sequenced: peripheral blood. The receptors were gathered from a woman older than 75 with acute or convalescent COVID-19.

The chain couples TRBV19 to TRBJ1-4; 7 bases align to TRBD1. This CDR3 has 17 amino acids. Unmatched junction bases numbered 16, after V lost 7 bases and J lost 5 bases. CDR1 is LNHDA and CDR2 is SQIVND in the germline V gene (reference sequence). The CDR3 DNA follows: TGTGCCAGTACCCTACTTACAGGGGTAACCGGGAATGAAAAACTGTTTTTT. It codes for CASTLLTGVTGNEKLFF.

The rearrangement uses TRBV5-4 and TRBJ2-1, with 10 bases matching TRBD2. After removal of 1 base from V and 7 bases from J, the junction contained 5 bases not matched to a gene. The germline V gene has CDR1 SGHNT and CDR2 YYREEE (reference sequence). CDR3 size: 15 residues. In nucleotides, the CDR3 is TGTGCCAGCAGCTTGTCGAAGCGGGGGGGAAATGAGCAGTTCTTC. It is translated as CASSLSKRGGNEQFF. The full variable domain, its missing parts supplied by reference TRBV5-4 and TRBJ2-1, is ETGVTQSPTHLIKTRGQQVTLRCSSQSGHNTVSWYQQALGQGPQFIFQYYREEENGRGNFPPRFSGLQFPNYSSELNVNALELDDSALYLCASSLSKRGGNEQFFGPGTRLTVL.

Only a few counts were recorded for this clone. In DNA, the CDR3 is TGCAGTGCTAGTGATGGCACAGGGGGCCGTACAAATCAGCCCCAGCATTTT. It yields the protein CSASDGTGGRTNQPQHF. The gene calls are TRBV20-1 and TRBJ1-5; TRBD1 matches 9 bases. The CDR3 totals 17 residues. The V segment lost 3 bases and the J segment 4 bases; nucleotides outside the gene matches: 13. Germline V gene data show CDR1 as DFQATT and CDR2 as SNEGSKA (reference sequence).

Remarks on this clone: The identical CDR3 is also encoded by other nucleotide sequences in the sample. The J gene is TRBJ2-3, the V gene TRBV19; 8 positions match TRBD2. CDR3 length: 14 amino acids. Germline V CDR1 and CDR2: LNHDA, SQIVND (reference sequence). After removal of 3 bases from V and 1 base from J, the junction contained 0 bases not matched to a gene. CDR3 residues: CASSIGGGTDTQYF. CDR3 bases: TGTGCCAGTAGTATCGGGGGGGGCACAGATACGCAGTATTTT. Combining the CDR3 with reference TRBV19 and TRBJ2-3 gives the whole variable domain DGGITQSPKYLFRKEGQNVTLSCEQNLNHDAMYWYRQDPGQGLRLIYYSQIVNDFQKGDIAEGYSVSREKKESFPLTVTSAQKNPTAFYLCASSIGGGTDTQYFGPGTRLTVL.

The rearrangement uses TRBV28 and TRBJ2-7, with D unresolved. Trimming took 5 bases from V and 2 from J, leaving 10 bases between them. This CDR3 contains 13 residues. Germline CDR1 reads MDHEN; CDR2 reads SYDVKM. The CDR3 spells CASSLGVPYEQYF. In nucleotides, the CDR3 is TGTGCCAGCAGTCTCGGAGTTCCCTACGAGCAGTACTTC.

This chain links TRBV7-2 with TRBJ2-5, with D perhaps matching TRBD1 (6 bases). V gave up 5 bases and J gave up 1 base, with 17 bases separating them. The CDR3 has 16 amino acids. CDR1 SGHTA and CDR2 FQGNSA come from the germline V gene. The CDR3, as DNA: TGTGCCAGCAGCAGCCAGCCAGGACAGATCCAAGAGACCCAGTACTTC. It codes for CASSSQPGQIQETQYF. The variable domain in full, with the rest retrieved from reference TRBV7-2 and TRBJ2-5, is GAGVSQSPSNKVTEKGKDVELRCDPISGHTALYWYRQSLGQGLEFLIYFQGNSAPDKSGLPSDRFSAERTGGSVSTLTIQRTQQEDSAVYLCASSSQPGQIQETQYFGPGTRLLVL.

This chain links TRBV5-1 with TRBJ2-7; weak D call: TRBD1 (6 bases). From germline, CDR1 is SGHRS and CDR2 YFSETQ. This CDR3 comprises 15 residues. Deletions cut 1 base from V and 1 base from J, with 12 bases between. CDR3 bases: TGCGCCAGCAGCTTGTTCGGGACACCATCCTACGAGCAGTACTTC. Translated, it gives CASSLFGTPSYEQYF.

The chain couples TRBV27 to TRBJ2-1, with TRBD2 as a possible D gene (7 bases). V was trimmed by 7 bases and J by 6 bases, leaving 22 bases between them. This CDR3 region has 16 residues. Looked up from germline, CDR1 is MNHEY and CDR2 is SMNVEV (reference sequence). The CDR3 is CASTSSGGSPTNEQFF. CDR3 in DNA: TGTGCCAGCACTAGTTCGGGGGGCAGCCCCACCAATGAGCAGTTCTTC.

The chain employs TRBV27 and TRBJ2-7; tentatively, D is TRBD2 (6 bases). Per germline, CDR1 MNHEY and CDR2 SMNVEV (reference sequence). Trimming cost V 2 bases and J 2 bases, with 13 bases left between them. The CDR3 is 15 amino acids. CDR3 bases: TGTGCCAGCAGTTTAGGTGGGACTCTCACCTACGAGCAGTACTTC. This translates into CASSLGGTLTYEQYF.

This clone was seen only once. The rearrangement links TRBV4-1 to TRBJ1-6; 11 bases map to TRBD1. V trimming: 4 bases; J trimming: 1 base; junction bases outside the gene matches: 6. The CDR3 loop spans 18 amino acids. Germline lookup yields CDR1 MGHRA and CDR2 YSYEKL. Here the CDR3 DNA reads TGCGCCAGCAGCCCATTGGGACAGGGGGGGTCCTATAATTCACCCCTCCACTTT. Amino acids: CASSPLGQGGSYNSPLHF.

The chain employs TRBV30 and TRBJ1-1; the D gene is possibly TRBD1 (5 bases). V shed 2 bases and J shed 6 bases, with 16 bases lying between them. The CDR3 totals 14 residues. Germline V lookup: CDR1 GTSNPN, CDR2 SVGIG (reference sequence). CDR3 bases: TGTGCCTGGAGTAAGGGGCCAGCGGGCTCTGAAGCTTTCTTT. This sequence encodes CAWSKGPAGSEAFF.

Only a few counts were recorded for this clone. The V and J genes are TRBV2 and TRBJ1-2, with 11 bases fitting TRBD1. Germline V gene data show CDR1 as SNHLY and CDR2 as FYNNEI. This CDR3 comprises 14 residues. With V trimmed by 8 bases and J by 3 bases, 5 bases remained unmatched. The CDR3 region is CASGDRGTHYGYTF. The CDR3, as DNA: TGTGCCAGCGGGGACAGGGGGACCCACTATGGCTACACCTTC.

The chain is built from TRBV29-1 and TRBJ1-1; a weak D match, TRBD1 (6 bases). There are 14 residues in the CDR3. Trimming pared 7 bases from V and 3 bases from J, leaving 18 bases between. The germline V gene encodes CDR1 SQVTM and CDR2 ANQGSEA. The CDR3 reads CSAPRGGTDTEAFF. The DNA for the CDR3 is TGCAGCGCGCCGCGGGGGGGCACGGACACTGAAGCTTTCTTT. Looking up the rest from reference TRBV29-1 and TRBJ1-1 gives the full variable domain: SAVISQKPSRDICQRGTSLTIQCQVDSQVTMMFWYRQQPGQSLTLIATANQGSEATYESGFVIDKFPISRPNLTFSTLTVSNMSPEDSSIYLCSAPRGGTDTEAFFGQGTRLTVV.

This clone appeared once. V and J are TRBV5-1 and TRBJ1-5; the D gene is possibly TRBD1 (5 bases). The length of the CDR3 is 14 residues. The ends were cut back, 3 bases at V and 4 bases at J, with 11 bases in the middle. Germline values: CDR1 SGHRS, CDR2 YFSETQ. The CDR3 bases are TGCGCCAGCAGCTCCGGGGGGACTAATCAGCCCCAGCATTTT. Its translation is CASSSGGTNQPQHF.

The V call is TRBV9, the J call TRBJ2-3, with a possible D match to TRBD2 (5 bases). CDR3 length: 15 amino acids. The V gene lost 4 bases and the J gene lost 2 bases, with 14 bases spanning the gap. The germline CDR1 and CDR2 sequences are SGDLS and YYNGEE. CDR3 region: CASSLGMGATDTQYF. As DNA, the CDR3 is TGTGCCAGCAGCCTAGGGATGGGAGCCACAGATACGCAGTATTTT.

The chain joins TRBV24-1 to TRBJ2-3, with D possibly matching TRBD2 (7 bases). The germline gives CDR1 KGHDR, CDR2 SFDVKD. This CDR3 contains 14 residues. Trimming took 5 bases from V and 5 from J, leaving 13 bases between them. CDR3 sequence reads: CATSATGRGDTQYF. CDR3 in DNA: TGTGCCACCAGTGCTACAGGGAGGGGAGATACGCAGTATTTT.

Written as DNA, the CDR3 is TGTGCCAGCAGTGAAATGGCAGGGGCAACTAATGAAAAACTGTTTTTT. It encodes CASSEMAGATNEKLFF. This chain links TRBV6-1 with TRBJ1-4, with D perhaps matching TRBD1 (6 bases). There are 16 residues in the CDR3. The ends were cut back, 2 bases at V and 0 bases at J, with 10 bases in the middle. CDR1 and CDR2 (germline): MNHNS, SASEGT.

The J gene is TRBJ2-2, the V gene TRBV4-1; 8 bases line up with TRBD1. The CDR3 has 15 residues. The V gene end was trimmed by 0 bases and the J gene end by 6 bases; junction bases not matched to a gene: 3. Germline-derived CDR1 and CDR2 are MGHRA and YSYEKL. Here the CDR3 DNA reads TGCGCCAGCAGCCAAGATTCGGACAGGGCCGGGGAGCTGTTTTTT. As protein: CASSQDSDRAGELFF.

J is TRBJ1-1 and V is TRBV19, with D possibly TRBD1 on 5 matching bases. The CDR3 is 14 amino acids. V lost 5 bases and J 5 bases, leaving 15 bases between the germline ends. Germline lookup yields CDR1 LNHDA and CDR2 SQIVND (reference sequence). The CDR3 DNA follows: TGTGCCAGTAGTGTCAGGGCCCGGGGGACTGAAGCTTTCTTT. This translates into CASSVRARGTEAFF.

The table lists this clone with a few counts. This chain links TRBV5-8 with TRBJ2-3; D gene unclear. Trimming left V 1 base short and J 6 bases short, with 15 bases between. Germline V gene sequence: CDR1 SGHTS, CDR2 YDEGEE. This CDR3 has 15 residues. The CDR3 DNA follows: TGTGCCAGCAGCTTGCTGGCGGTAAATGTGGATACGCAGTATTTT. Its translation: CASSLLAVNVDTQYF.

This chain connects TRBV5-1 to TRBJ2-2; TRBD1 matches at 10 bases. Germline CDR1 SGHRS, CDR2 YFSETQ. Trimming cost V 3 bases and J 4 bases; bases outside gene matches: 6. This CDR3 is 16 amino acids long. CDR3 region: CASSSFDRGRTGELFF. The CDR3 nucleotides are TGCGCCAGCAGCTCCTTCGACAGGGGGCGCACCGGGGAGCTGTTTTTT.

This sequence joins TRBV3-1 (or the pseudogene TRBV3-2) and TRBJ1-3; no firm D call. The CDR3 is 17 amino acids. The ends were cut back, 1 base at V and 4 bases at J, with 17 bases in the middle. The germline V gene has CDR1 LGHDT and CDR2 YNNKEL (reference sequence). CDR3 region: CASSQGIRPGAGNTIYF. The CDR3 DNA reads TGTGCCAGCAGCCAAGGTATAAGGCCGGGAGCCGGAAACACCATATATTTT.

V usage is TRBV5-4 and J usage is TRBJ1-1; 7 nucleotides agree with TRBD1. The CDR3 consists of 15 residues. V shed 0 bases and J 4 bases; nucleotides not matched to a gene: 6. Germline values: CDR1 SGHNT, CDR2 YYREEE (reference sequence). For the CDR3, the DNA is TGTGCCAGCAGCTTGGGGCAGGGGGTCGTCACTGAAGCTTTCTTT. Translated, it gives CASSLGQGVVTEAFF.

This chain joins TRBV3-1 (or the pseudogene TRBV3-2) and TRBJ1-6; 8 bases are a match to TRBD1. J was trimmed by 10 bases and V by 4 bases; bases with no gene match: 6. The CDR3 runs to 14 residues. The V gene's germline CDR1 is LGHDT and CDR2 YNNKEL (reference sequence). CDR3 in amino acids: CASSPRDRSSPLHF. DNA for the CDR3: TGTGCCAGCAGCCCCCGGGACAGGTCGTCACCCCTCCACTTT.

J is TRBJ2-7 and V is TRBV5-1; 8 bases align to TRBD1. The ends lost 0 bases at V and 2 bases at J; junction bases unmatched: 7. Germline V gives CDR1 SGHRS, CDR2 YFSETQ. The CDR3 sequence is 16 residues long. CDR3 in amino acids: CASSLGGTGQAYEQYF. CDR3 nucleotide sequence: TGCGCCAGCAGCTTGGGTGGGACGGGACAGGCCTACGAGCAGTACTTC.

This chain uses TRBV5-1 with TRBJ1-2; possibly TRBD1 for D (6 bases). V dropped 0 bases and J dropped 6 bases, with 15 bases sitting between them. Per germline, CDR1 SGHRS and CDR2 YFSETQ. This CDR3 has 15 amino acids. The CDR3 protein is CASSLGGPWGDGYTF. The CDR3 DNA is TGCGCCAGCAGCTTGGGGGGGCCCTGGGGAGATGGCTACACCTTC.

The rearrangement joins TRBV5-4 to TRBJ1-2; TRBD1 agrees at 7 bases. CDR1 and CDR2 from the germline V gene are SGHNT and YYREEE (reference sequence). V shed 4 bases and J 5 bases; nucleotides not matched to a gene: 11. CDR3 length: 15 amino acids. This chain's CDR3 is CASSQRTGDWYGYTF. As DNA, the CDR3 is TGTGCCAGCAGCCAACGCACAGGGGATTGGTATGGCTACACCTTC.

The chain combines TRBV2 with TRBJ2-7, with D perhaps TRBD1 (6 bases). This CDR3 region has 14 residues. The V end was cut by 7 bases, the J end by 5 bases, with 18 bases between. Germline V lookup: CDR1 SNHLY, CDR2 FYNNEI. In DNA, the CDR3 is TGTGCCAGCAAGGCCCCCCACAGGGTCCACGAGCAGTACTTC. The encoded protein is CASKAPHRVHEQYF.

V is TRBV28 and J is TRBJ1-5, with D possibly TRBD1 on 5 matching bases. CDR3 length: 19 amino acids. The V gene's germline CDR1 is MDHEN and CDR2 SYDVKM. V lost 3 bases, J lost 2 bases, and 23 bases lay in between. The CDR3 loop reads CASSFRDLHRTLGNQPQHF. CDR3 DNA: TGTGCCAGCAGTTTCAGGGATTTGCACCGCACTTTGGGCAATCAGCCCCAGCATTTT.